The TCR beta chain under discussion was sequenced for a study of T cells in Graves' hyperthyroidism and ophthalmopathy. It was RNA transcripts that yielded the amplified TCR beta CDR3 regions. An initial round of RT-PCR targeting the TCR CDR3 relied on the HTBI primer set. TCRdb reprocessed the multiplex PCR reads with MiXCR, giving one entry per CDR3 protein. The sample records 750,000 to 950,000 distinct CDR3 sequences, 38% being singletons. From germline, CDR1 is SQVTM and CDR2 ANQGSEA. The V segment lost 0 bases and the J segment 5 bases; nucleotides outside the gene matches: 3. This CDR3 spans 13 amino acids. This clonotype was observed at least ten times. Antigen unknown. Whole-study results and caveats: Blood held most thyroid clonotypes expanded above 0.001 frequency.

This chain joins TRBV29-1 and TRBJ2-5, with TRBD2 matching over 7 bases. Sequencing input: blood. The receptor comes from a man younger than 35 with Graves' hyperthyroidism. The CDR3, as DNA: TGCAGCGTTGAAGAGAGGGGAGGGGAGACCCAGTACTTC. Translation gives CSVEERGGETQYF.